One and the same sample provided the 21 T cell receptor beta chains below, sequenced in a study of technical replicates of blood from a handful of donors. TCRdb keeps only in-frame clones here, not all; method: immunoSEQ multiplex PCR. The data contain approximately 75,000 clones, more than 90% of them singletons. Sequencing was carried out using T cells isolated from PBMCs. The receptor set was obtained from a human donor in good health.

The chain has TRBV27 and TRBJ2-1; 10 bases map to TRBD2. Germline values: CDR1 MNHEY, CDR2 SMNVEV (reference sequence). The CDR3 length is 15 residues. J gave up 6 bases and V 5 bases, and 7 bases lay outside the gene matches. DNA for the CDR3: TGTGCCAGCAGTCTCAGTCTAGCGGGAGTCAATGAGCAGTTCTTC. This codes for CASSLSLAGVNEQFF.

This chain uses TRBV5-6 with TRBJ2-5; 9 positions agree with TRBD1. Trimming cost V 7 bases and J 5 bases; bases outside gene matches: 9. Per germline, CDR1 SGHDT and CDR2 YYEEEE. CDR3 length: 14 residues. The CDR3 bases are TGTGCCAGCCTCCGGGACAGGGTGGAGGAGACCCAGTACTTC. It translates to CASLRDRVEETQYF.

The rearrangement links TRBV30 to TRBJ2-2; TRBD2 might be the D (6 bases). Deletions cut 2 bases from V and 8 bases from J, with 12 bases between. The germline CDR1 and CDR2 sequences are GTSNPN and SVGIG (reference sequence). CDR3 length: 13 amino acids. For the CDR3, the DNA is TGTGCCTGGAGTCCCGGAGGGTCTGGGGAGCTGTTTTTT. Its translation is CAWSPGGSGELFF.

CDR3 residues: CASSPQARVGETQYF. CDR3 coding DNA: TGCGCCAGCAGCCCCCAAGCTAGAGTTGGGGAGACCCAGTACTTC. This sequence joins TRBV5-1 and TRBJ2-5; D is ambiguous. V was trimmed by 4 bases and J by 5 bases, leaving 18 bases between them. The V gene's germline CDR1 is SGHRS and CDR2 YFSETQ. The CDR3 spans 15 residues. Drawing the rest from reference TRBV5-1 and TRBJ2-5, the complete variable domain is KAGVTQTPRYLIKTRGQQVTLSCSPISGHRSVSWYQQTPGQGLQFLFEYFSETQRNKGNFPGRFSGRQFSNSRSEMNVSTLELGDSALYLCASSPQARVGETQYFGPGTRLLVL.

The chain has TRBV7-9 and TRBJ2-3; 7 bases are shared with TRBD1. The CDR3 spans 18 residues. Germline V gene data show CDR1 as SEHNR and CDR2 as FQNEAQ (reference sequence). Germline trimming cut 5 bases from V and 4 bases from J; bases unmatched to any gene: 18. The CDR3 is CASSQGDGRSGLPDTQYF. DNA of the CDR3: TGTGCCAGCAGCCAGGGGGACGGTCGGTCAGGGTTACCAGATACGCAGTATTTT.

The V gene is TRBV5-6, the J gene TRBJ2-1, with D possibly TRBD1 on 5 matching bases. CDR3 length: 15 residues. CDR1 and CDR2 from the germline V gene are SGHDT and YYEEEE. The ends were cut back, 0 bases at V and 2 bases at J, with 9 bases in the middle. CDR3 sequence (DNA): TGTGCCAGCAGCTTGGGCTTAGGGGCCTACAATGAGCAGTTCTTC. As protein: CASSLGLGAYNEQFF.

The V gene is TRBV13, the J gene TRBJ1-3; no definite D call. Germline V lookup: CDR1 PRHDT, CDR2 FYEKMQ (reference sequence). The CDR3 sequence is 15 residues long. The V end lost 1 base, the J end lost 4 bases, and 11 bases lay between the germline ends. The CDR3: CASSLVKGEGNTIYF. The CDR3 bases are TGTGCCAGCAGCTTAGTCAAAGGAGAAGGAAACACCATATATTTT.

The J gene is TRBJ2-7, the V gene TRBV29-1; TRBD1 is a possible D gene (6 bases). Germline CDR1 is SQVTM and CDR2 is ANQGSEA. CDR3 length equals 14 residues. V gave up 2 bases and J gave up 2 bases, with 13 bases separating them. DNA of the CDR3: TGCAGCGTTGAAATCCAGGGGCGCCCCTACGAGCAGTACTTC. The encoded protein is CSVEIQGRPYEQYF.

This rearrangement joins TRBV2 to TRBJ1-5; 10 positions agree with TRBD1. V lost 6 bases, J lost 5 bases, and 4 bases stayed unmatched. Germline V gene lookup returns CDR1 SNHLY and CDR2 FYNNEI. The CDR3 contains 14 residues. DNA for the CDR3: TGTGCCAGCAGCGCGGGACAGGGGTATCAGCCCCAGCATTTT. This gives the protein CASSAGQGYQPQHF.

The chain employs TRBV9 and TRBJ2-1; D remains unclear. CDR3 length: 12 residues. V shed 0 bases and J shed 8 bases, with 6 bases lying between them. In germline, CDR1 is SGDLS, CDR2 YYNGEE. CDR3 amino acids: CASSVEEDEQFF. CDR3 DNA: TGTGCCAGCAGCGTAGAAGAGGATGAGCAGTTCTTC.

The CDR3 nucleotides are TGTGCCAGCTCAAGGACTAGCGGGAACTACGAGCAGTACTTC. Its translation is CASSRTSGNYEQYF. The gene calls are TRBV18 and TRBJ2-7; 12 bases fit TRBD2. J lost 3 bases, V lost 5 bases, and 2 bases had no gene match. The CDR3 covers 14 residues. CDR1 is KGHSH, CDR2 LQKENI, per germline.

The chain employs TRBV19 and TRBJ1-4; the match to TRBD1 covers 8 bases. Germline loops: CDR1 LNHDA, CDR2 SQIVND (reference sequence). The CDR3 spans 17 residues. V lost 4 bases to trimming and J lost 0 bases; unmatched junction nucleotides: 7. The CDR3 region is CASSTGDRRATNEKLFF. In nucleotides, the CDR3 is TGTGCCAGTAGTACTGGGGACAGGAGGGCAACTAATGAAAAACTGTTTTTT. The full variable domain, completed using reference TRBV19 and TRBJ1-4, is DGGITQSPKYLFRKEGQNVTLSCEQNLNHDAMYWYRQDPGQGLRLIYYSQIVNDFQKGDIAEGYSVSREKKESFPLTVTSAQKNPTAFYLCASSTGDRRATNEKLFFGSGTQLSVL.

The J gene is TRBJ1-3, the V gene TRBV4-1; no definite D call. The CDR3 has 13 residues. Germline CDR1 and CDR2: MGHRA and YSYEKL. Trimming took off 1 base at V and 8 bases at J, with 9 bases between the two ends. CDR3 coding DNA: TGCGCCAGCAGCCAAGGGGCATCGGACACCATATATTTT. Its protein product is CASSQGASDTIYF.

The V call is TRBV6-5, the J call TRBJ2-1; tentatively, D is TRBD1 (6 bases). Germline V gene data show CDR1 as MNHEY and CDR2 as SVGAGI. This CDR3 has 15 amino acids. The V end was cut by 7 bases, the J end by 3 bases, with 16 bases between. As DNA, the CDR3 is TGTGCCAGCAAACCCACAGGGAGCGGCTACAATGAGCAGTTCTTC. It specifies CASKPTGSGYNEQFF.

The chain couples TRBV19 to TRBJ2-3; 7 nucleotides agree with TRBD2. The V gene end was trimmed by 1 base and the J gene end by 0 bases; junction bases not matched to a gene: 1. The germline CDR1 and CDR2 sequences are LNHDA and SQIVND (reference sequence). This CDR3 contains 15 residues. DNA of the CDR3: TGTGCCAGTAGTATAGCAGCGGGGAGCACAGATACGCAGTATTTT. This codes for CASSIAAGSTDTQYF.

The chain is built from TRBV9 and TRBJ2-7; D is uncertain. The CDR3 totals 15 residues. Germline loops: CDR1 SGDLS, CDR2 YYNGEE. V shed 4 bases and J shed 0 bases, with 14 bases lying between them. The CDR3 protein is CASSPTRVGSYEQYF. CDR3 bases: TGTGCCAGCAGCCCCACGCGCGTCGGCTCCTACGAGCAGTACTTC.

Only a few counts were recorded for this clone. The chain employs TRBV29-1 and TRBJ2-1, with 9 bases fitting TRBD2. The J segment lost 0 bases and the V segment lost 2 bases, leaving 8 bases of the junction unmatched. Germline V CDR1 and CDR2: SQVTM, ANQGSEA. The CDR3 has 17 residues. CDR3 in amino acids: CSVELAGSFYSYNEQFF. The DNA for the CDR3 is TGCAGCGTTGAACTAGCGGGATCTTTTTACTCCTACAATGAGCAGTTCTTC.

This chain links TRBV30 with TRBJ2-1; 7 bases agree with TRBD2. Germline lookup yields CDR1 GTSNPN and CDR2 SVGIG (reference sequence). The CDR3 length is 14 residues. With V trimmed by 4 bases and J by 4 bases, 7 bases remained unmatched. This chain's CDR3 is CAWIGAGHYNEQFF. The CDR3 DNA is TGTGCCTGGATCGGAGCGGGGCATTACAATGAGCAGTTCTTC.

The chain recombines TRBV27 with TRBJ1-2, with 8 bases that match TRBD1. The CDR3 runs 13 residues. V shed 8 bases, J shed 4 bases, and the junction held 6 bases outside the gene matches. Germline V gene sequence: CDR1 MNHEY, CDR2 SMNVEV (reference sequence). The CDR3 DNA reads as TGTGCCAGCGGAATTACAGGGGGCTATGGCTACACCTTC. Encoded protein: CASGITGGYGYTF.

The CDR3 reads CASSRSGAGEQYF. CDR3 bases: TGTGCCAGCAGCAGATCAGGGGCTGGTGAGCAGTACTTC. The chain links TRBV9 to TRBJ2-7, with a weak D call TRBD1 (6 bases). Germline V gene data show CDR1 as SGDLS and CDR2 as YYNGEE. Trimming took off 4 bases at V and 7 bases at J, with 15 bases between the two ends. This CDR3 region has 13 residues.

The CDR3 region is CASSSARLNTEAFF. CDR3 DNA: TGTGCCAGCAGTTCAGCGAGGCTGAACACTGAAGCTTTCTTT. The J gene is TRBJ1-1, the V gene TRBV6-1; no clear D gene. From germline, CDR1 is MNHNS and CDR2 SASEGT. The CDR3 consists of 14 residues. V was shortened by 5 bases and J by 0 bases, with 10 bases between the two germline ends.